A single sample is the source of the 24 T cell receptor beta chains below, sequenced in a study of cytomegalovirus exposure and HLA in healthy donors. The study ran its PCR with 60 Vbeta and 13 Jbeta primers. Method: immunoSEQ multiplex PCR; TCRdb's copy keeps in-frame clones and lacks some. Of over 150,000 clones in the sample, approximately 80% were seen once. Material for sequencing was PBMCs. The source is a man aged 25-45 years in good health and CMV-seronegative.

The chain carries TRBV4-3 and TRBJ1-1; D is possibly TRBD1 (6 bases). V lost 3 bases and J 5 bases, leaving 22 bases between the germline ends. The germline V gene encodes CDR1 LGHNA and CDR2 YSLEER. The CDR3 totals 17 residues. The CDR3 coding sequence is TGCGCCAGCAGCCAGGGGGTCAGGGGCGCAGGCTATACTGAAGCTTTCTTT. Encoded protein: CASSQGVRGAGYTEAFF.

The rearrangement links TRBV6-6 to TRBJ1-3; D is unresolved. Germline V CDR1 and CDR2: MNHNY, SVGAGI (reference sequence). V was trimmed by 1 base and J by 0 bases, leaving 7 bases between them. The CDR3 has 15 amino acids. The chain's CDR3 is CASSYFLSSGNTIYF. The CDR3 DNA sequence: TGTGCCAGCAGTTACTTTCTCAGCTCTGGAAACACCATATATTTT.

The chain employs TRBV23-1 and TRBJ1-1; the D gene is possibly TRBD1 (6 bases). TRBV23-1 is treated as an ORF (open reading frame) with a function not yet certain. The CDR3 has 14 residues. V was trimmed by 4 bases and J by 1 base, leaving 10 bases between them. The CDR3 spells CASSRKDRNTEAFF. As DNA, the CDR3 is TGCGCCAGCAGTCGCAAGGACAGGAACACTGAAGCTTTCTTT.

In DNA, the CDR3 is TGTGCCAGCAGCCCTTTGCAGGGGGCCCTGGACTATGGCTACACCTTC. Amino acid sequence: CASSPLQGALDYGYTF. J is TRBJ1-2 and V is TRBV5-6; 8 nucleotides agree with TRBD1. The V and J ends lost 4 bases and 3 bases, in that order; junction bases with no gene match: 11. The CDR3 totals 16 residues. The germline V gene has CDR1 SGHDT and CDR2 YYEEEE.

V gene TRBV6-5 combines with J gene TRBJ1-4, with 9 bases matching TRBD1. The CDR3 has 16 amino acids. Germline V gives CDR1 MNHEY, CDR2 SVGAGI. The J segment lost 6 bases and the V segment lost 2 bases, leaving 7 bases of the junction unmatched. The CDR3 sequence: CASSYGMGTGHEKLFF. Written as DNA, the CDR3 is TGTGCCAGCAGTTACGGGATGGGGACAGGGCATGAAAAACTGTTTTTT.

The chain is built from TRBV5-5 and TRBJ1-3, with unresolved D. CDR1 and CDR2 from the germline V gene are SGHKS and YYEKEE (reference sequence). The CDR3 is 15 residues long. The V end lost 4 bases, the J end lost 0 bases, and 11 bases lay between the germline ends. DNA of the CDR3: TGTGCCAGCAGCCTCGCTATGAGCTCTGGAAACACCATATATTTT. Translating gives CASSLAMSSGNTIYF.

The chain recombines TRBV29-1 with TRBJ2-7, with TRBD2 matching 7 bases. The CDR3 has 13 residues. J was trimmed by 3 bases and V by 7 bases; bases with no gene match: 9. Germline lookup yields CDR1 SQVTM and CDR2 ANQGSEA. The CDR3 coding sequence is TGCAGCGCCGAAAGCGGGGCCGACTACGAGCAGTACTTC. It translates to CSAESGADYEQYF.

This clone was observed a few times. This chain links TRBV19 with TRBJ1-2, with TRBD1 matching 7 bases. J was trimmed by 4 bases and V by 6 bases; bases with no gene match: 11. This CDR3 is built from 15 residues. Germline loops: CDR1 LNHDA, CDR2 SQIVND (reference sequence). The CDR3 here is CASSPGAGGIYGYTF. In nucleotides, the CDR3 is TGTGCCAGTAGCCCCGGGGCAGGGGGTATCTATGGCTACACCTTC.

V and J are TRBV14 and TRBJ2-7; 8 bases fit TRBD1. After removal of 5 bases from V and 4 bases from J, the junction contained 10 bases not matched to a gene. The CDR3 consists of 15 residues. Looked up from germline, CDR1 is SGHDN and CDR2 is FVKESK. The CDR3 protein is CASSTDRDIVYEQYF. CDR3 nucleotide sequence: TGTGCCAGCAGCACGGACAGGGATATTGTTTACGAGCAGTACTTC.

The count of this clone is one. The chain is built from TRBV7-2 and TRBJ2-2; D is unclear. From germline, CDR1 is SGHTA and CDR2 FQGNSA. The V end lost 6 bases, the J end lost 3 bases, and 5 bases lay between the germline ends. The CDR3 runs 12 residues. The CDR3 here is CASRRDTGELFF. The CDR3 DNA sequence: TGTGCCAGCAGGCGAGACACCGGGGAGCTGTTTTTT.

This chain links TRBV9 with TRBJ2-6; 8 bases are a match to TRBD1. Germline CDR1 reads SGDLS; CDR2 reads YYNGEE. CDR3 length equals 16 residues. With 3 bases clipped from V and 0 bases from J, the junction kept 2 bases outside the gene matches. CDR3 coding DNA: TGTGCCAGCAGCGCGGACAGGGTCTCTGGGGCCAACGTCCTGACTTTC. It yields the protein CASSADRVSGANVLTF.

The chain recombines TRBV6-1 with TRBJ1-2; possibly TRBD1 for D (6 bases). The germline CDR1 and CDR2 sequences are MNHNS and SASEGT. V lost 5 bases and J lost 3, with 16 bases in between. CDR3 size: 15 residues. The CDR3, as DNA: TGTGCCAGCAGTCACAGGGTCCCGTACGACTATGGCTACACCTTC. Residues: CASSHRVPYDYGYTF.

CDR3 sequence reads: CASKRLSSLVSRTEAFF. DNA of the CDR3: TGTGCCAGCAAGAGGTTGAGTTCCTTAGTGAGTAGGACTGAAGCTTTCTTT. The chain recombines TRBV2 with TRBJ1-1; D remains ambiguous. CDR1 SNHLY and CDR2 FYNNEI come from the germline V gene. The CDR3 runs 17 residues. V gave up 7 bases and J gave up 5 bases, with 26 bases separating them.

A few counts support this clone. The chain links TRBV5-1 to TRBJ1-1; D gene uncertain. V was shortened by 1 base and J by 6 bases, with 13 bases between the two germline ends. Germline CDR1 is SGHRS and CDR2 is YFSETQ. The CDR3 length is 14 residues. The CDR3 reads CASSLNGRWAEAFF. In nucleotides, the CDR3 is TGCGCCAGCAGCTTGAATGGGCGTTGGGCTGAAGCTTTCTTT. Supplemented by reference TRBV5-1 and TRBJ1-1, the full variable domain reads KAGVTQTPRYLIKTRGQQVTLSCSPISGHRSVSWYQQTPGQGLQFLFEYFSETQRNKGNFPGRFSGRQFSNSRSEMNVSTLELGDSALYLCASSLNGRWAEAFFGQGTRLTVV.

CDR3 region: CASSRQATYEQYF. Here the CDR3 DNA reads TGTGCCAGCAGTCGACAGGCCACCTACGAGCAGTACTTC. The gene calls are TRBV6-5 and TRBJ2-7; the D gene is possibly TRBD1 (6 bases). V lost 5 bases and J 2 bases, leaving 10 bases between the germline ends. CDR1 is MNHEY, CDR2 SVGAGI, per germline. The CDR3 is made up of 13 amino acids.

Written as DNA, the CDR3 is TGTGCCAGCAGTGGAACAGGGGTTCGTGACATTCAGTACTTC. Translating gives CASSGTGVRDIQYF. V is TRBV6-6 and J is TRBJ2-4; TRBD1 matches 7 bases. The CDR3 spans 14 residues. Germline assignment: CDR1 MNHNY and CDR2 SVGAGI (reference sequence). V lost 5 bases and J lost 8; bases outside the gene matches: 9.

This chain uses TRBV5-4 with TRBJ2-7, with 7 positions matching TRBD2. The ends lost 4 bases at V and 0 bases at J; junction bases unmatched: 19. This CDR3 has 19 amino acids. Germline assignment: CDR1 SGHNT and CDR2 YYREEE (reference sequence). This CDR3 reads CASSNSDLSGGGTSYEQYF. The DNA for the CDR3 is TGTGCCAGCAGCAATTCCGATTTGAGTGGGGGGGGAACCTCCTACGAGCAGTACTTC.

The CDR3 nucleotides read TGTGCCTGGAGTGGGGGGCAGGGCTATGGCTACACCTTC. Its protein is CAWSGGQGYGYTF. V gene TRBV30 combines with J gene TRBJ1-2, with D perhaps matching TRBD1 (6 bases). Germline lookup yields CDR1 GTSNPN and CDR2 SVGIG (reference sequence). Deletions cut 1 base from V and 4 bases from J, with 10 bases between. CDR3 length: 13 residues.

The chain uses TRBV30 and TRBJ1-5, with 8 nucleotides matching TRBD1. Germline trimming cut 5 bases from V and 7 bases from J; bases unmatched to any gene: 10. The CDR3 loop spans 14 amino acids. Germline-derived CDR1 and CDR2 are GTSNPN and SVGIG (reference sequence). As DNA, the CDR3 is TGTGCCTGGGGGGCTGGACAGGGCCGACAGCCCCAGCATTTT. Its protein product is CAWGAGQGRQPQHF.

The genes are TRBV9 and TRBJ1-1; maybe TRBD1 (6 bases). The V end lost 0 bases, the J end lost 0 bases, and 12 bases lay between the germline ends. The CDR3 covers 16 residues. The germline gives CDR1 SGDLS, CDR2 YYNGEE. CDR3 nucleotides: TGTGCCAGCAGCGTAGATGGGACACTAATGAACACTGAAGCTTTCTTT. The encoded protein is CASSVDGTLMNTEAFF.

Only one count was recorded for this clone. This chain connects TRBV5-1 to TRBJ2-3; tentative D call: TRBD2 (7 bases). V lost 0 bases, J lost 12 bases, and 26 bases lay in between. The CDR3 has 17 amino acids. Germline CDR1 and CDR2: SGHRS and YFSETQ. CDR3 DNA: TGCGCCAGCAGCTTGGAGTGGGGGGGGACGGGACACCCTAAACAGTATTTT. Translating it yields CASSLEWGGTGHPKQYF.

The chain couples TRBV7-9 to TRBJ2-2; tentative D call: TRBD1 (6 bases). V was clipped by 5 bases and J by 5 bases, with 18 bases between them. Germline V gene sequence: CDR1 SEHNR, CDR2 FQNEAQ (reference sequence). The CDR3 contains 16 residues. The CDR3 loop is CASSLTPGTRTGELFF. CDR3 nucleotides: TGTGCCAGCAGCCTTACACCCGGGACAAGAACCGGGGAGCTGTTTTTT. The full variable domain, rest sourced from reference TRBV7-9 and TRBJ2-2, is DTGVSQNPRHKITKRGQNVTFRCDPISEHNRLYWYRQTLGQGPEFLTYFQNEAQLEKSRLLSDRFSAERPKGSFSTLEIQRTEQGDSAMYLCASSLTPGTRTGELFFGEGSRLTVL.

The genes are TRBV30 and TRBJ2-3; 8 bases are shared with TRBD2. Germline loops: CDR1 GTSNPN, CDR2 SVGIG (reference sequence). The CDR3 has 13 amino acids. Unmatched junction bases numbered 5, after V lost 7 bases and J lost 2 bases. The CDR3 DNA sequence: TGTGCCTACGATAGCGGGGACACAGATACGCAGTATTTT. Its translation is CAYDSGDTDTQYF.

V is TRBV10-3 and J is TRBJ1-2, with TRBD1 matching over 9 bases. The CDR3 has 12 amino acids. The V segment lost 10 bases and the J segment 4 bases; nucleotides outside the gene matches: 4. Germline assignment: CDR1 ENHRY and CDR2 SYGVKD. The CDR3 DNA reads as TGTGCCACCTTGACAGGGGGCTATGGCTACACCTTC. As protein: CATLTGGYGYTF.